This T cell receptor beta chain was identified in a study of patients and donors after allogeneic stem cell transplantation. V lost 1 base and J 0 bases, leaving 12 bases between the germline ends. This CDR3 is built from 15 residues. Germline V gives CDR1 DFQATT, CDR2 SNEGSKA (reference sequence). A single record per CDR3 protein comes from TCRdb applying MiXCR to the RT-PCR reads. The sample lists roughly 180,000 distinct CDR3 sequences, 41% seen once, with around 35% in the top ten. Sequenced material: blood, either unsorted or a sorted T cell fraction (not recorded which). The clonotype originates from a human donor who was either an allogeneic HSCT recipient or a stem cell or donor lymphocyte infusion donor (not recorded which). It is not recorded whose cells these are; they may come from a transplant donor. The V call is TRBV20-1, the J call TRBJ1-1, with unresolved D. The DNA for the CDR3 is TGCAGTGCTAGAGTGGGCGGCAGGTTGAACACTGAAGCTTTCTTT. Its protein product is CSARVGGRLNTEAFF.